This T cell receptor beta chain was identified in a study of T cells in Graves' hyperthyroidism and ophthalmopathy. Points from the study as a whole: Most clonotypes expanded in the thyroid (above 0.001) were also present in blood.

This clonotype was seen repeatedly, ten times or more. Its antigen is not identified. The hyperthyroidism patients had all been newly diagnosed, and their disease duration was under 2 months. Their ages ranged from 18 to 65 years. The germline gives CDR1 SQVTM, CDR2 ANQGSEA. The CDR3 is made up of 13 amino acids. V gave up 2 bases and J gave up 6 bases, with 11 bases separating them. It was RNA transcripts that yielded the amplified TCR beta CDR3 regions. Initially, a first-round RT-PCR of the TCR CDR3 employed the HTBI primer set. One entry per CDR3 protein, called by TCRdb with MiXCR from the multiplex PCR reads. The sample lists fewer than 700,000 distinct CDR3 sequences, about 16% occurring once.

This TCR came from a woman aged 25-40 years with Graves' hyperthyroidism. Sequencing was done on a sample of blood. The gene calls are TRBV29-1 and TRBJ2-1; perhaps TRBD1 as D (5 bases). CDR3 region: CSVEWGPLNEQFF. CDR3 DNA sequence: TGCAGCGTTGAATGGGGCCCGCTCAATGAGCAGTTCTTC.